One and the same sample provided the 16 T cell receptor beta chains below, sequenced in a study of blood T cell repertoires in COVID-19. The table came from immunoSEQ multiplex PCR; TCRdb's copy has only in-frame clones and leaves some out. The data show around 12,000 clones, less than 90% seen once. The sample taken for sequencing was peripheral blood. These receptors all stem from a woman aged 60-70 years with active COVID-19.

The sample holds one count of this clone. The chain recombines TRBV7-2 with TRBJ2-1, with TRBD2 matching 9 bases. The germline CDR1 and CDR2 sequences are SGHTA and FQGNSA. Losses at the gene ends were 1 base for V and 5 bases for J; bases not matched to a gene: 3. The CDR3 spans 15 residues. CDR3 sequence: CASSLGPSGNNEQFF. The CDR3 DNA is TGTGCCAGCAGCTTAGGTCCTAGCGGGAACAATGAGCAGTTCTTC.

The chain carries TRBV7-9 and TRBJ1-4; 7 bases fit TRBD1. The CDR3 spans 14 residues. V trimming: 1 base; J trimming: 7 bases; junction bases outside the gene matches: 3. Germline-derived CDR1 and CDR2 are SEHNR and FQNEAQ (reference sequence). The CDR3 DNA sequence: TGTGCCAGCAGCTTAGGGGCAGGGGGTGAAAAACTGTTTTTT. This sequence encodes CASSLGAGGEKLFF.

The chain uses TRBV2 and TRBJ1-4, with D hard to call. The CDR3 runs 15 residues. Germline assignment: CDR1 SNHLY and CDR2 FYNNEI. Trimming stripped 4 bases from V and 3 bases from J, with 12 bases between. The CDR3 DNA is TGTGCCAGCAGTGTGCGCCCCGGGGCTAATGAAAAACTGTTTTTT. Translated: CASSVRPGANEKLFF.

V is TRBV6-5 and J is TRBJ1-2; 7 nucleotides agree with TRBD1. The CDR3 is 12 amino acids. The trim removed 5 bases at V and 7 bases at J, leaving 4 bases unmatched. Germline values: CDR1 MNHEY, CDR2 SVGAGI. CDR3 in amino acids: CASSQWTGGYTF. The CDR3 coding sequence is TGTGCCAGCAGTCAATGGACAGGTGGCTACACCTTC.

The rearrangement links TRBV19 to TRBJ2-1; 9 nucleotides line up with TRBD2. This CDR3 has 16 residues. The V and J ends lost 5 bases and 4 bases, in that order; junction bases with no gene match: 9. The germline CDR1 and CDR2 sequences are LNHDA and SQIVND (reference sequence). Here the CDR3 reads CASSVLRSGGYNEQFF. The DNA of the CDR3 is TGTGCCAGTAGTGTCCTGCGGAGCGGGGGGTACAATGAGCAGTTCTTC. Complete variable domain (other parts from reference TRBV19 and TRBJ2-1): DGGITQSPKYLFRKEGQNVTLSCEQNLNHDAMYWYRQDPGQGLRLIYYSQIVNDFQKGDIAEGYSVSREKKESFPLTVTSAQKNPTAFYLCASSVLRSGGYNEQFFGPGTRLTVL.

The V gene is TRBV5-1, the J gene TRBJ1-5, with 7 bases aligning to TRBD1. The CDR3 covers 15 residues. Trimming took 9 bases from V and 2 from J; bases not matched to a gene: 11. Germline CDR1 SGHRS, CDR2 YFSETQ. CDR3 DNA sequence: TGCGCCACCGATCAAGGGGGCTTTGGCAATCAGCCCCAGCATTTT. This translates into CATDQGGFGNQPQHF.

This CDR3 reads CASSPSGSSYNEQFF. In nucleotides, the CDR3 is TGTGCCAGCAGTCCAAGCGGGAGCTCCTACAATGAGCAGTTCTTC. This chain joins TRBV6-4 and TRBJ2-1, with 8 bases that match TRBD2. The junction had 3 bases not matched to a gene; V was cut back by 5 bases and J by 0 bases. The CDR3 length is 15 residues. In germline, CDR1 is MRHNA, CDR2 SNTAGT.

The table lists this clone with a few counts. The chain combines TRBV11-2 with TRBJ1-6, with 7 nucleotides matching TRBD1. The germline CDR1 and CDR2 sequences are SGHAT and FQNNGV. The junction had 6 bases not matched to a gene; V was cut back by 1 base and J by 9 bases. The CDR3 contains 15 residues. CDR3 bases: TGTGCCAGCAGCTTAGGCAGGGCAGGGGGTTCACCCCTCCACTTT. This sequence encodes CASSLGRAGGSPLHF.

V gene TRBV14 combines with J gene TRBJ2-7; tentatively, D is TRBD2 (6 bases). The V and J ends lost 4 bases and 1 base respectively, with 17 bases between them. The CDR3 totals 16 residues. Per the germline V gene, CDR1 is SGHDN and CDR2 is FVKESK. The CDR3 loop is CASSPAGHAGSYEQYV. DNA for the CDR3: TGTGCCAGCAGCCCGGCAGGACATGCGGGATCCTACGAGCAGTACGTC.

The count of this clone is one. This chain connects TRBV28 to TRBJ1-5; D not certain. The germline V gene has CDR1 MDHEN and CDR2 SYDVKM. Trimming removed 2 bases at V and 5 bases at J, with 7 bases between. The CDR3 length is 13 residues. The CDR3 loop reads CASSLSRYQPQHF. The CDR3 DNA reads as TGTGCCAGCAGTTTAAGCCGGTATCAGCCCCAGCATTTT. Full variable domain (remainder filled in from reference TRBV28 and TRBJ1-5): DVKVTQSSRYLVKRTGEKVFLECVQDMDHENMFWYRQDPGLGLRLIYFSYDVKMKEKGDIPEGYSVSREKKERFSLILESASTNQTSMYLCASSLSRYQPQHFGDGTRLSIL.

The V gene is TRBV27, the J gene TRBJ2-3; 8 bases fit TRBD2. This CDR3 has 14 residues. V was pared by 2 bases and J by 4 bases, with 2 bases of the junction left unmatched. The V gene's germline CDR1 is MNHEY and CDR2 SMNVEV (reference sequence). CDR3 amino acids: CASSLAGGADTQYF. DNA for the CDR3: TGTGCCAGCAGTTTAGCGGGGGGCGCAGATACGCAGTATTTT.

V usage is TRBV11-2 and J usage is TRBJ2-1, with D possibly being TRBD1 (6 bases). Trimming took 5 bases from V and 3 from J, leaving 17 bases between them. Looked up from germline, CDR1 is SGHAT and CDR2 is FQNNGV. The CDR3 is made up of 16 amino acids. The CDR3, as DNA: TGTGCCAGCAGCGCCCGGGACATAACAATCTACAATGAGCAGTTCTTC. Translating gives CASSARDITIYNEQFF.

The chain is built from TRBV6-5 and TRBJ1-3, with no clear D. The CDR3 runs 14 residues. Per germline, CDR1 MNHEY and CDR2 SVGAGI. V lost 4 bases to trimming and J lost 0 bases, with 7 bases between them. CDR3 region: CASSSLLSGNTIYF. CDR3 coding DNA: TGTGCCAGCAGTTCTCTCCTCTCTGGAAACACCATATATTTT.

The chain has TRBV5-1 and TRBJ2-1, with 10 bases aligning to TRBD1. Germline V gives CDR1 SGHRS, CDR2 YFSETQ. The CDR3 is 14 amino acids. Trimming cost V 3 bases and J 13 bases; bases outside gene matches: 10. CDR3 sequence (DNA): TGCGCCAGCAGCTCCAACCGGGACAGGGGAGGTCAGTTCTTC. Translating gives CASSSNRDRGGQFF.

The V gene is TRBV2, the J gene TRBJ2-2; D uncertain. Per the germline V gene, CDR1 is SNHLY and CDR2 is FYNNEI. V was pared by 3 bases and J by 0 bases, with 8 bases between. The CDR3 is 15 residues long. The CDR3 DNA reads TGTGCCAGCAGTGACCCACTCGCGAACACCGGGGAGCTGTTTTTT. It encodes CASSDPLANTGELFF. Full variable domain (outside the CDR3, taken from reference TRBV2 and TRBJ2-2): EPEVTQTPSHQVTQMGQEVILRCVPISNHLYFYWYRQILGQKVEFLVSFYNNEISEKSEIFDDQFSVERPDGSNFTLKIRSTKLEDSAMYFCASSDPLANTGELFFGEGSRLTVL.

V gene TRBV3-1 (or the pseudogene TRBV3-2) combines with J gene TRBJ2-3, with TRBD1 matching over 9 bases. The CDR3 loop spans 15 amino acids. CDR1 LGHDT and CDR2 YNNKEL come from the germline V gene (reference sequence). V trimming: 5 bases; J trimming: 1 base; junction bases outside the gene matches: 4. The CDR3 is CASSSGTGRTDTQYF. The CDR3 DNA is TGTGCCAGCAGCTCCGGGACAGGGCGCACAGATACGCAGTATTTT.